The next 14 T cell receptor beta chains were all read from a single sample in a study of cytomegalovirus exposure and HLA in healthy donors (dated by TCRdb to about 2017). Library prep was done by the immunoSEQ multiplex PCR assay. For the multiplex PCR, a mixture combining 60 forward primers for TCR Vbeta segments and 13 reverse primers for TCR Jbeta segments was used. TCRdb holds this immuneACCESS table with in-frame rearrangements only. Some clones are missing; in checked studies, unresolved V genes explain under half, and the rest has no known cause. The sample has 160,000 or so clones on record, around four fifths of them singletons. The ten most abundant clones make up around 1.3% of the sample. The specimen sequenced was PBMCs. These receptors were taken from a woman in her 30s in good health and CMV-seronegative.

This clone was observed once. This chain joins TRBV7-8 and TRBJ1-4; 7 bases are shared with TRBD1. CDR3 size: 16 residues. The germline V gene encodes CDR1 SGHVS and CDR2 FQNEAQ. Trimming removed 5 bases from V and 6 bases from J; junction bases left unmatched: 12. CDR3 region: CASSKSSTGTDEKLFF. The CDR3 DNA reads TGTGCCAGCAGCAAATCATCGACAGGGACGGATGAAAAACTGTTTTTT.

V is TRBV30 and J is TRBJ2-7, with 8 bases aligning to TRBD1. CDR3 length: 12 amino acids. J lost 3 bases, V lost 5 bases, and 3 bases had no gene match. Germline V gene lookup returns CDR1 GTSNPN and CDR2 SVGIG (reference sequence). In nucleotides, the CDR3 is TGTGCCTGGGGACAGGGACGCTACGAGCAGTACTTC. It yields the protein CAWGQGRYEQYF.

This clone was counted only a few times. The chain uses TRBV7-6 and TRBJ2-1; possible D gene TRBD1, 6 bases. The CDR3 loop spans 15 amino acids. The V end lost 1 base, the J end lost 5 bases, and 12 bases lay between the germline ends. The V gene's germline CDR1 is SGHVS and CDR2 FNYEAQ. CDR3 amino acids: CASSLGQGFNNEQFF. The CDR3 DNA is TGTGCCAGCAGCTTAGGGCAGGGGTTCAACAATGAGCAGTTCTTC.

This sequence joins TRBV10-1 and TRBJ1-5; 8 positions match TRBD1. The CDR3 consists of 20 residues. The V gene end was trimmed by 6 bases and the J gene end by 0 bases; junction bases not matched to a gene: 19. Germline V gives CDR1 WNHNN, CDR2 SYGVQD (reference sequence). CDR3 coding DNA: TGCGCCAGCAGGCCCAGGGACAGGTCAAAGCAGGAGCGTAGCAATCAGCCCCAGCATTTT. It specifies CASRPRDRSKQERSNQPQHF.

CDR3 sequence: CASGGKYSPLHF. The CDR3 nucleotides read TGTGCCAGCGGCGGGAAGTATTCACCCCTCCACTTT. This rearrangement joins TRBV6-5 to TRBJ1-6; D ambiguous. V was shortened by 8 bases and J by 8 bases, with 10 bases between the two germline ends. Germline loops: CDR1 MNHEY, CDR2 SVGAGI. This CDR3 is 12 amino acids long.

The V gene is TRBV4-1, the J gene TRBJ2-3; 12 nucleotides line up with TRBD2. Trimming cost V 1 base and J 5 bases; bases outside gene matches: 4. Per germline, CDR1 MGHRA and CDR2 YSYEKL. The CDR3 covers 16 residues. The CDR3 nucleotides read TGCGCCAGCAGCCAAGGTCTAGCGGGGGGGCAAGATACGCAGTATTTT. Encoded protein: CASSQGLAGGQDTQYF.

This CDR3 is CAWSVDQAGNSPLHF. The CDR3 DNA sequence: TGTGCCTGGAGTGTAGATCAGGCAGGGAATTCACCCCTCCACTTT. The rearrangement joins TRBV30 to TRBJ1-6; D is possibly TRBD1 (5 bases). With 0 bases removed from V and 7 bases from J, the gap between germline ends came to 13 bases. This CDR3 region has 15 residues. The germline V gene encodes CDR1 GTSNPN and CDR2 SVGIG (reference sequence).

The sample holds a few counts of this clone. The chain links TRBV4-1 to TRBJ2-1; 7 nucleotides line up with TRBD1. The junction had 4 bases not matched to a gene; V was cut back by 2 bases and J by 6 bases. The CDR3 contains 14 residues. CDR1 is MGHRA and CDR2 is YSYEKL in the germline V gene. The CDR3 sequence: CASSQRTGLNEQFF. The CDR3 nucleotides read TGCGCCAGCAGCCAAAGGACAGGACTCAATGAGCAGTTCTTC.

The chain employs TRBV28 and TRBJ1-4; 7 bases align to TRBD1. CDR3 length: 15 residues. The J segment lost 5 bases and the V segment lost 5 bases, leaving 8 bases of the junction unmatched. The germline V gene encodes CDR1 MDHEN and CDR2 SYDVKM. The CDR3 DNA sequence: TGTGCCAGCAGTGGCCCCGGGACAGAAAATGAAAAACTGTTTTTT. Translated: CASSGPGTENEKLFF.

The chain recombines TRBV19 with TRBJ1-1; D might be TRBD1 (5 bases). Germline CDR1 and CDR2: LNHDA and SQIVND (reference sequence). The CDR3 has 17 residues. The V gene lost 1 base and the J gene lost 5 bases, with 20 bases spanning the gap. CDR3 residues: CASSIGQRRGGRTEAFF. In nucleotides, the CDR3 is TGTGCCAGTAGTATAGGGCAGCGGCGGGGGGGGAGAACTGAAGCTTTCTTT.

This chain connects TRBV4-1 to TRBJ1-2, with 7 nucleotides matching TRBD1. This CDR3 contains 17 residues. The ends lost 0 bases at V and 4 bases at J; junction bases unmatched: 11. Germline CDR1 MGHRA, CDR2 YSYEKL. The CDR3 protein is CASSQEPGTVSSYGYTF. The CDR3 DNA follows: TGCGCCAGCAGCCAAGAGCCTGGGACAGTGTCTTCCTATGGCTACACCTTC.

This clone was detected only once. V usage is TRBV2 and J usage is TRBJ2-1, with 11 bases fitting TRBD2. The CDR3 is made up of 14 amino acids. The J segment lost 4 bases and the V segment lost 4 bases, leaving 0 bases of the junction unmatched. CDR1 SNHLY and CDR2 FYNNEI come from the germline V gene. The DNA for the CDR3 is TGTGCCAGCAGTGGACTAGCGGGGTACAATGAGCAGTTCTTC. Translating it yields CASSGLAGYNEQFF.

The CDR3, as DNA: TGTGCCAGCAGCTCGGGACAGCACTATGGCTACACCTTC. Translated: CASSSGQHYGYTF. The chain has TRBV7-2 and TRBJ1-2; the match to TRBD1 covers 7 bases. V lost 4 bases and J lost 3; bases outside the gene matches: 2. This CDR3 is built from 13 residues. Germline V gene data show CDR1 as SGHTA and CDR2 as FQGNSA.

Note on this clone: Other DNA sequences of this sample code for an identical CDR3. J is TRBJ1-1 and V is TRBV7-9; weak D call: TRBD1 (6 bases). Trimming left V 1 base short and J 1 base short, with 7 bases between. This CDR3 is built from 14 residues. Looked up from germline, CDR1 is SEHNR and CDR2 is FQNEAQ (reference sequence). The CDR3 loop reads CASSLGRGNTEAFF. In DNA form, the CDR3 reads TGTGCCAGCAGCTTAGGCAGGGGGAACACTGAAGCTTTCTTT.